The 3 T cell receptor beta chains given below trace back to one sample, sequenced in a study of T-cell reconstitution after alpha-beta-depleted transplantation in children. During its preparation, the TCRbeta library received unique molecular identifiers. TCRdb independently ran MiXCR on the PCR reads; one entry per CDR3 protein. The sample carries about a million distinct CDR3 sequences, roughly 29% recorded once. The source material was PBMCs, mostly from graft donor cells, sampled 360 days after TCRalphabeta/CD19-depleted stem cell transplant. The receptors here all came from a boy under two years old who had a stem cell transplant for SCID, so the T cells may come from the graft donor.

This clonotype was detected only a few times. This chain uses TRBV11-2 with TRBJ2-5; D may be TRBD2 (5 bases). The V end lost 5 bases, the J end lost 8 bases, and 18 bases lay between the germline ends. There are 14 residues in the CDR3. The V gene's germline CDR1 is SGHAT and CDR2 FQNNGV. CDR3 sequence (DNA): TGTGCCAGCAGCCTCATGCGGGTAGGGTCCACCCAGTACTTC. Its protein product is CASSLMRVGSTQYF.

This clonotype came up once. V and J are TRBV14 and TRBJ2-5; 9 nucleotides agree with TRBD1. The V segment lost 4 bases and the J segment 5 bases; nucleotides outside the gene matches: 20. CDR1 and CDR2 from the germline V gene are SGHDN and FVKESK. The length of the CDR3 is 19 residues. CDR3 region: CASSPTGGAWTGARETQYF. The CDR3 region has the DNA TGTGCCAGCAGCCCTACAGGGGGCGCCTGGACGGGGGCCCGGGAGACCCAGTACTTC.

This sequence joins TRBV5-1 and TRBJ2-1, with 11 bases identical to TRBD1. Losses at the gene ends were 3 bases for V and 10 bases for J; bases not matched to a gene: 6. The CDR3 consists of 14 residues. Germline V gene lookup returns CDR1 SGHRS and CDR2 YFSETQ. The CDR3 DNA sequence: TGCGCCAGCAGCTCGGACAGGGGGCGCCCCGAGCAGTTCTTC. This gives the protein CASSSDRGRPEQFF.